These 5 T cell receptor beta chains were sequenced from one sample in a study of shared clonotypes between healthy human individuals. Repertoires were generated with immunoSEQ multiplex PCR, while TCRdb's copy carries only in-frame clones and drops some. The top ten clones hold around 12% of a sample with approximately 480,000 clones, nearly 80% of them seen once. The sample was PBMCs. Receptors were obtained from a woman aged 40 to 49 in good health. Some clones in this sample may be carry-over from other donors' samples.

The chain joins TRBV19 to TRBJ2-7, with D tentatively TRBD2 (5 bases). The CDR3 covers 13 residues. V was shortened by 7 bases and J by 3 bases, with 13 bases between the two germline ends. Germline assignment: CDR1 LNHDA and CDR2 SQIVND (reference sequence). The CDR3 nucleotides read TGTGCCAGTACTCCCGCGGGCGTCTACGAGCAGTACTTC. Translation: CASTPAGVYEQYF.

The V call is TRBV5-1, the J call TRBJ2-5, with 7 nucleotides matching TRBD2. Germline V gene data show CDR1 as SGHRS and CDR2 as YFSETQ. V dropped 0 bases and J dropped 1; count of bases not matched to a gene: 6. This CDR3 has 16 amino acids. CDR3 amino acids: CASSLDPSGAQETQYF. The CDR3 DNA reads as TGCGCCAGCAGCTTGGACCCTAGCGGAGCCCAAGAGACCCAGTACTTC. Full variable domain (rest looked up from reference TRBV5-1 and TRBJ2-5): KAGVTQTPRYLIKTRGQQVTLSCSPISGHRSVSWYQQTPGQGLQFLFEYFSETQRNKGNFPGRFSGRQFSNSRSEMNVSTLELGDSALYLCASSLDPSGAQETQYFGPGTRLLVL.

The rearrangement joins TRBV5-4 to TRBJ2-3, with D perhaps TRBD1 (7 bases). Trimming removed 0 bases from V and 0 bases from J, with 11 bases in between. This CDR3 region has 16 residues. Germline assignment: CDR1 SGHNT and CDR2 YYREEE (reference sequence). The CDR3 sequence: CASSLAGGTSTDTQYF. Here the CDR3 DNA reads TGTGCCAGCAGCTTGGCAGGGGGGACTAGCACAGATACGCAGTATTTT.

The V call is TRBV19, the J call TRBJ1-2; 7 nucleotides agree with TRBD1. J lost 7 bases, V lost 7 bases, and 9 bases had no gene match. CDR1 and CDR2 from the germline V gene are LNHDA and SQIVND (reference sequence). The CDR3 runs to 13 residues. The DNA for the CDR3 is TGTGCCAGTAAGGGACAGCTACCTGGTGGCTACACCTTC. It specifies CASKGQLPGGYTF.

This rearrangement joins TRBV5-1 to TRBJ2-5; D may be TRBD1 or TRBD2 (5 bases each). Germline-derived CDR1 and CDR2 are SGHRS and YFSETQ. The V end was cut by 0 bases, the J end by 3 bases, with 6 bases between. This CDR3 spans 13 amino acids. The CDR3 region is CASSLGGKETQYF. The DNA of the CDR3 is TGCGCCAGCAGCTTGGGGGGGAAAGAGACCCAGTACTTC.